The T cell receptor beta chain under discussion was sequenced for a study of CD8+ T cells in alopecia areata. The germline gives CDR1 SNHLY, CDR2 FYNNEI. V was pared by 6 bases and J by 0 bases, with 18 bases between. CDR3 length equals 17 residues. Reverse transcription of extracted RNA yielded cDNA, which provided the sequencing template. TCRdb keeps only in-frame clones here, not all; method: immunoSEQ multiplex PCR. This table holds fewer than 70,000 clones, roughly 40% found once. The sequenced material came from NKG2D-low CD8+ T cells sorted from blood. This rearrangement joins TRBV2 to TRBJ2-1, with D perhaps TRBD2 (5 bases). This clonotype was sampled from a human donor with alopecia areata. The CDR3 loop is CASSARYGGSSYNEQFF. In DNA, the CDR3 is TGTGCCAGCAGCGCTCGTTATGGAGGTAGCTCCTACAATGAGCAGTTCTTC. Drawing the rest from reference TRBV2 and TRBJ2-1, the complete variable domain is EPEVTQTPSHQVTQMGQEVILRCVPISNHLYFYWYRQILGQKVEFLVSFYNNEISEKSEIFDDQFSVERPDGSNFTLKIRSTKLEDSAMYFCASSARYGGSSYNEQFFGPGTRLTVL.